A single sample is the source of the 25 T cell receptor delta chains below, sequenced in a study of gamma-delta T cells after stem cell transplantation. TCRdb redid clone calling on the RT-PCR reads using CATT. The data hold 2,500 to 3,500 delta-chain clones, with around 5% observed a single time. The sequencing input was gamma-delta T cells. The receptors here all came from a human donor. It is not recorded whose cells these are; they may come from a transplant donor.

The V gene is TRDV2, the J gene TRDJ1, with 9 bases identical to TRDD3. CDR3 size: 17 residues. The V gene's germline CDR1 is GEAIGNYY and CDR2 EKD. V was clipped by 1 base and J by 0 bases; unmatched bases: 8. The CDR3 spells CACDTVGDTAYTDKLIF. CDR3 sequence (DNA): TGTGCCTGTGACACGGTCGGGGATACGGCGTACACCGATAAACTCATCTTT.

Comment on this clone: TCRdb records a much larger clone's protein for this DNA, with a difference at residue 13 that likely arises from a read error; the protein given is the translation of the DNA. This chain uses TRDV2 with TRDJ1; 13 bases are a match to TRDD3. CDR1 and CDR2 from the germline V gene are GEAIGNYY and EKD. Unmatched junction bases numbered 10, after V lost 0 bases and J lost 4 bases. The CDR3 extends over 18 amino acids. The CDR3: CACDTILGDTYYNDKLIF. CDR3 nucleotide sequence: TGTGCCTGTGACACCATACTGGGGGATACGTATTACAACGATAAACTCATCTTT.

This clone has more than one count but fewer than ten. V gene TRDV2 combines with J gene TRDJ1; TRDD3 matches at 13 bases. Per the germline V gene, CDR1 is GEAIGNYY and CDR2 is EKD. This CDR3 has 18 residues. Germline trimming cut 3 bases from V and 0 bases from J; bases unmatched to any gene: 9. The CDR3 is CACDAVLGDTYYTDKLIF. CDR3 sequence (DNA): TGTGCCTGTGACGCCGTACTGGGGGATACGTATTACACCGATAAACTCATCTTT.

Concerning this clone itself: This likely reflects a read error, since a far larger clone is one base away. This CDR3 reads CACGTVLGDTISWDTRQMFF. The CDR3 nucleotides read TGTGCCTGTGGCACCGTACTGGGGGATACAATCTCCTGGGACACCCGACAGATGTTTTTC. The chain has TRDV2 and TRDJ3; 12 nucleotides match TRDD3. Germline V gene sequence: CDR1 GEAIGNYY, CDR2 EKD. The CDR3 totals 20 residues.

Notes on this clone: This probably arose from a read error, given a far larger clone one base away. At the DNA level, this CDR3 is encoded by other sequences in the same sample as well. V gene TRDV2 combines with J gene TRDJ1; 12 positions match TRDD3. V shed 3 bases and J 0 bases; nucleotides not matched to a gene: 10. Germline values: CDR1 GEAIGNYY, CDR2 EKD. This CDR3 region has 18 residues. CDR3: CACDAVLGDTRDTDKLIF. As DNA, the CDR3 is TGTGCCTGTGACGCCGTCCTGGGGGATACGCGGGACACCGATAAACTCATCTTT.

The J gene is TRDJ1, the V gene TRDV2; 12 nucleotides agree with TRDD3. This CDR3 has 15 amino acids. CDR1 is GEAIGNYY and CDR2 is EKD in the germline V gene. With 2 bases clipped from V and 4 bases from J, the junction kept 4 bases outside the gene matches. This CDR3 is CACDILGDTNDKLIF. The CDR3 DNA reads TGTGCCTGTGACATACTGGGGGATACAAACGATAAACTCATCTTT.

As concerns this clone: Being one base from a much bigger clone, this may be a read error. The same CDR3 is also encoded by other DNA sequences in this sample. The chain employs TRDV2 and TRDJ3, with D unclear. Germline V gene data show CDR1 as GEAIGNYY and CDR2 as EKD. This CDR3 comprises 18 residues. CDR3 sequence reads: CACDTGSPYSWDTRQMFF. CDR3 DNA: TGCGCCTGTGACACCGGGTCTCCTTACTCCTGGGACACCCGACAGATGTTTTTC.

About this clone itself: A far larger clone is a single base away, which makes a read error likely. Other DNA sequences of this sample code for an identical CDR3. The J gene is TRDJ1, the V gene TRDV2, with D possibly being TRDD3 (6 bases). CDR3 length: 16 residues. Trimming removed 1 base from V and 2 bases from J, with 16 bases in between. Germline V gene data show CDR1 as GEAIGNYY and CDR2 as EKD. CDR3 loop: CACDTVGAPGTDKLIF. The CDR3 DNA reads as TGTGCCTGTGACACTGTGGGGGCCCCGGGGACCGATAAACTCATCTTT.

This clone is medium-sized. This sample includes further DNA sequences coding for the same CDR3. The rearrangement uses TRDV2 and TRDJ1; 7 bases align to TRDD3. The J segment lost 0 bases and the V segment lost 6 bases, leaving 9 bases of the junction unmatched. CDR1 is GEAIGNYY and CDR2 is EKD in the germline V gene. This CDR3 has 15 amino acids. Here the CDR3 DNA reads TGTGCCTGTTTCGGGATACACGAGTACACCGATAAACTCATCTTT. Protein: CACFGIHEYTDKLIF.

In its sample, this clone was seen a few times. The TCRdb record carries a much larger clone's protein, which differs from this DNA's translation at residue 5; a read error is the likely cause, and the protein listed here is the DNA translation. J is TRDJ1 and V is TRDV2; 10 nucleotides agree with TRDD3. The CDR3 is 19 amino acids. Germline-derived CDR1 and CDR2 are GEAIGNYY and EKD. V shed 3 bases and J 0 bases; nucleotides not matched to a gene: 15. The CDR3 nucleotides read TGTGCCTGTGACCGCGTACTGGGGGATCCGTTCCCGTACACCGATAAACTCATCTTT. This codes for CACDRVLGDPFPYTDKLIF.

This clone has only a few counts. The protein TCRdb gives is from a much larger clone and does not agree with this DNA's translation at residue 15, likely a read error; the protein shown here comes from the DNA. The chain combines TRDV2 with TRDJ1; D gene unclear. The CDR3 sequence is 16 residues long. CDR1 is GEAIGNYY and CDR2 is EKD in the germline V gene. The CDR3 is CACDPVGVPGKSKLTF. DNA for the CDR3: TGTGCCTGTGACCCCGTAGGGGTCCCTGGAAAATCTAAACTCACCTTT.

This clone was counted between two and nine times. This may stem from a read error, because a much larger clone lies one nucleotide away. Other DNA sequences of this sample code for an identical CDR3. This chain connects TRDV2 to TRDJ1; 11 bases are shared with TRDD3. The germline V gene has CDR1 GEAIGNYY and CDR2 EKD. This CDR3 region has 20 residues. This CDR3 is CACEMLGDTPPRTYTDKLIF. CDR3 sequence (DNA): TGTGCCTGTGAAATGCTGGGGGATACACCTCCCCGAACGTACACTGATAAACTCATCTTT.

This clone was seen a handful of times. The TCRdb protein, from a much larger clone, departs from this DNA's translation at residue 4, likely by read error; the protein shown derives from the DNA. The V and J genes are TRDV2 and TRDJ1, with 8 bases lining up with TRDD3. Per the germline V gene, CDR1 is GEAIGNYY and CDR2 is EKD. This CDR3 has 16 amino acids. V dropped 4 bases and J dropped 1; count of bases not matched to a gene: 10. CDR3 nucleotide sequence: TGTGCCTGTGAAACAATGGCTGGGGGACCCACCGATAAACTCATCTTT. Translation: CACETMAGGPTDKLIF.

This clone has just a few counts. This likely came from a read error, as a far larger clone is one base away. At the DNA level, this CDR3 is encoded by other sequences in the same sample as well. The chain carries TRDV2 and TRDJ1; 9 nucleotides align to TRDD3. Germline CDR1 reads GEAIGNYY; CDR2 reads EKD. The CDR3 is made up of 18 amino acids. The CDR3 reads CACDTVVTGGPYTDKLIF. CDR3 nucleotides: TGTGCCTGTGACACTGTGGTTACTGGGGGACCGTACACCGACAAACTCATCTTT.

This clone occurred a few times. This DNA's translation and the protein TCRdb lists, from a much larger clone, do not match at residue 12, likely due to a read error; the protein shown is translated from the DNA. J is TRDJ1 and V is TRDV2; TRDD3 matches 11 bases. The CDR3 is 19 residues long. The germline gives CDR1 GEAIGNYY, CDR2 EKD. The V and J ends lost 0 bases and 3 bases, in that order; junction bases with no gene match: 14. The CDR3 DNA reads TGTGCCTGTGACACCGTGGCTATACTGGGGGATATTAAGCCCGATAAACTCATCTTT. Translation: CACDTVAILGDIKPDKLIF.

This clone was detected a few times. The V call is TRDV2, the J call TRDJ1; TRDD3 agrees at 11 bases. The CDR3 extends over 24 amino acids. V lost 0 bases to trimming and J lost 1 base; unmatched junction nucleotides: 27. Germline assignment: CDR1 GEAIGNYY and CDR2 EKD. The chain's CDR3 is CACDTLNPPILGDKRVQATDKLIF. CDR3 bases: TGTGCCTGTGACACCTTAAATCCTCCCATACTGGGGGATAAGCGAGTGCAGGCCACCGATAAACTCATCTTT.

This clone came up a few times. The chain has TRDV2 and TRDJ1; TRDD3 aligns across 11 bases. V shed 3 bases, J shed 4 bases, and the junction held 9 bases outside the gene matches. The CDR3 length is 16 residues. The V gene's germline CDR1 is GEAIGNYY and CDR2 EKD. CDR3 sequence (DNA): TGTGCCTGTGACGGGCTACTGGGGGATAAGGGCGATAAACTCATCTTT. Translated: CACDGLLGDKGDKLIF.

About this clone: TCRdb attributes to this sequence the protein of a much larger clone, which differs from the DNA translation at residue 11; a read error is likely, and the protein displayed is translated from the DNA. The CDR3 nucleotides are TGTGCCTGTGACCCTCTCGCAATGGGGGATAACGATAAACTCATCTTT. The encoded protein is CACDPLAMGDNDKLIF. The J gene is TRDJ1, the V gene TRDV2, with 9 positions matching TRDD3. The CDR3 runs 16 residues. CDR1 GEAIGNYY and CDR2 EKD come from the germline V gene. Unmatched junction bases numbered 11, after V lost 3 bases and J lost 4 bases.

The chain recombines TRDV2 with TRDJ1; 10 nucleotides match TRDD3. Germline V CDR1 and CDR2: GEAIGNYY, EKD. The length of the CDR3 is 15 residues. With 4 bases clipped from V and 4 bases from J, the junction kept 8 bases outside the gene matches. The CDR3 here is CACDSLGDKGDKLIF. As DNA, the CDR3 is TGTGCCTGTGATTCGCTGGGGGATAAGGGCGATAAACTCATCTTT.

In this sample, this clone is medium-sized. Within the sample, other DNA sequences also encode this same CDR3. The chain joins TRDV2 to TRDJ1, with 9 bases identical to TRDD3. Germline V lookup: CDR1 GEAIGNYY, CDR2 EKD. V gave up 0 bases and J gave up 0 bases; unmatched junction bases: 4. CDR3 length: 16 amino acids. CDR3 sequence reads: CACDTLTGGDTDKLIF. In DNA form, the CDR3 reads TGTGCCTGTGACACCTTAACTGGGGGAGACACCGATAAACTCATCTTT.

This clone occurred a few times. This likely stems from a read error, as it lies one base from a far larger clone. The rearrangement uses TRDV2 and TRDJ1, with 10 positions matching TRDD3. The CDR3 has 24 residues. Germline CDR1 and CDR2: GEAIGNYY and EKD. The V and J ends lost 2 bases and 0 bases, in that order; junction bases with no gene match: 29. The CDR3 is CACDSLLGDRGGIQGEMYTDKLIF. In DNA form, the CDR3 reads TGTGCCTGTGACAGCCTCCTGGGGGATAGGGGGGGGATACAGGGCGAAATGTACACCGATAAACTCATCTTT.

This clone was seen only a few times. Since a far larger clone is one base different, this is likely a read error. This sample includes further DNA sequences coding for the same CDR3. The chain employs TRDV2 and TRDJ1; 10 bases are shared with TRDD3. The V gene's germline CDR1 is GEAIGNYY and CDR2 EKD. This CDR3 is 17 amino acids long. The DNA for the CDR3 is TGTGCCTGCGACACCGTCACTGGGGGATTACGCACCGATAAACTCATCTTT. Amino acid sequence: CACDTVTGGLRTDKLIF.

In its sample, this clone is large. V is TRDV2 and J is TRDJ1; 11 positions agree with TRDD3. The CDR3 covers 15 residues. The V gene end was trimmed by 3 bases and the J gene end by 4 bases; junction bases not matched to a gene: 6. CDR1 and CDR2 (germline): GEAIGNYY, EKD. The CDR3 nucleotides read TGTGCCTGTGACCTACTGGGGGATAAGAGCGATAAACTCATCTTT. Translating gives CACDLLGDKSDKLIF.

About this clone: It is likely a read error: a sequence one base away is far more abundant. The sample contains more than one DNA sequence encoding this CDR3. The genes are TRDV2 and TRDJ1; 8 bases fit TRDD3. This CDR3 has 15 residues. The V gene's germline CDR1 is GEAIGNYY and CDR2 EKD. The CDR3 bases are TGTGCCTGTGACACCGTCGGGCGGGATACGGGTAAACTCATTTTT. This encodes CACDTVGRDTGKLIF.

With respect to this clone: This probably arose from a read error, given a far larger clone one base away. This specimen includes other DNA sequences encoding the same CDR3. The chain links TRDV2 to TRDJ1; 10 bases fit TRDD3. Germline V gene data show CDR1 as GEAIGNYY and CDR2 as EKD. This CDR3 is 20 amino acids long. Losses at the gene ends were 1 base for V and 1 base for J; bases not matched to a gene: 17. CDR3 region: CACDTVYGGDTRGATDKLIF. Here the CDR3 DNA reads TGTGCCTGTGACACGGTCTATGGGGGGGATACGAGGGGGGCCACCGATAAACTCATCTTT.